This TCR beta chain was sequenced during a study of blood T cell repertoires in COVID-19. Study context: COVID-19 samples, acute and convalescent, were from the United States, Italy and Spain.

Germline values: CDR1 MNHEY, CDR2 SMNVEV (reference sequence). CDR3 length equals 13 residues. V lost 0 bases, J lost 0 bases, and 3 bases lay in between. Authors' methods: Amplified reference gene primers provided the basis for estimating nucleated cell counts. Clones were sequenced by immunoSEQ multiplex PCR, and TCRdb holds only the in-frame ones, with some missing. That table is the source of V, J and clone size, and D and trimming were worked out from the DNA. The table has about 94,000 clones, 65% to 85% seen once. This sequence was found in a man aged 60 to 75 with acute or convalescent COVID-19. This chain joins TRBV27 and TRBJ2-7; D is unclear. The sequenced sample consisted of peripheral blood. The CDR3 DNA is TGTGCCAGCAGTTTATCGGCCTCCTACGAGCAGTACTTC. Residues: CASSLSASYEQYF.